This record covers a single TCR beta chain. Assay: immunoSEQ multiplex PCR; the TCRdb copy retains only in-frame clones and omits some. The sample yields about 680,000 clones, approximately 88% seen once. This specimen belongs to a study of Ad26.COV2.S vaccination and SARS-CoV-2 variants. As to treatment: around 19 received Ad26.COV2.S at low or high dose, single or two shots; 5 received placebo; per-sample allocation not given. Sampling was done on day 63 after the first vaccine or placebo injection. The CDR3 is 14 residues long. Germline V CDR1 and CDR2: SGHTA, FQGNSA. Trimming removed 1 base at V and 8 bases at J, with 11 bases between.

The chain couples TRBV7-2 to TRBJ1-4; no firm D call. This clonotype was obtained from a person between 18 and 65 years old who received the Ad26.COV2.S COVID-19 vaccine or a placebo. The sample here was peripheral blood, taken in a trial of Ad26.COV2.S vaccine versus placebo. The DNA for the CDR3 is TGTGCCAGCAGCTTAGGCCAGGCGTGGGAAAAACTGTTTTTT. This encodes CASSLGQAWEKLFF.